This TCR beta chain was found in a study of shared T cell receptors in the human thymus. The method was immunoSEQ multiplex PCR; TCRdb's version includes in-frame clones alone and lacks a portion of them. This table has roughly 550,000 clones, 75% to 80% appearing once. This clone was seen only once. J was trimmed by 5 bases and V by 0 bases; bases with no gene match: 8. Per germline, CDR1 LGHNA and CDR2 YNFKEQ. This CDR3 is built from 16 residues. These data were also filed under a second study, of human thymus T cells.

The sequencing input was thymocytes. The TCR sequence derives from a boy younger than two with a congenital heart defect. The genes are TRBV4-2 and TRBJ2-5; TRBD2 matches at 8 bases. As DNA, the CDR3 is TGTGCCAGCAGCCAAGAAGGGAGCGGGAGCGGGGAGACCCAGTACTTC. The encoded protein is CASSQEGSGSGETQYF.